These T cell receptor beta chains were read from a single sample in a study of long-term antiretroviral therapy in people with HIV. Using immunoSEQ multiplex PCR, the repertoire was profiled, and TCRdb retains in-frame clones only, with some absent. The sample consists of 25,000 to 35,000 clones, roughly 84% of them appearing once. This specimen consisted of unsorted PBMCs, obtained 0.8 years after starting antiretroviral therapy. The receptors come from a woman younger than 45 with HIV. CDR3s include the opening cysteine and the closing phenylalanine or tryptophan. The order of the fields is clone size, D gene, V gene, J gene, CDR3 DNA, CDR3 protein. D genes are given only for firm matches. Clone sizes are given selectively: once, few, many, or a class where the clone is expanded.

abundance: .
d_gene: .
v_gene: TRBV2
j_gene: TRBJ1-2
CDR3nt: TGTGCCAGCAGGGGTAGGGCTAACTATGGCTACACCTTC
CDR3aa: CASRGRANYGYTF

abundance: .
d_gene: .
v_gene: TRBV29-1
j_gene: TRBJ1-1
CDR3nt: TGCAGCGTTGAAGGGCTGGCTGAAGCTTTCTTT
CDR3aa: CSVEGLAEAFF

abundance: few
d_gene: .
v_gene: TRBV19
j_gene: TRBJ1-1
CDR3nt: TGTGCCAGTAGTATAAGAGGGGACGACACTGAAGCTTTCTTT
CDR3aa: CASSIRGDDTEAFF

abundance: .
d_gene: .
v_gene: TRBV19
j_gene: TRBJ2-3
CDR3nt: TGTGCCGCCTCCTTAGGAGGGGGGTTTGCAGATACGCAGTATTTT
CDR3aa: CAASLGGGFADTQYF

abundance: .
d_gene: .
v_gene: TRBV7-3
j_gene: TRBJ2-3
CDR3nt: TGTGCCAGCAGCCGAGGCACAGATACGCAGTATTTT
CDR3aa: CASSRGTDTQYF

abundance: .
d_gene: .
v_gene: TRBV10-2
j_gene: TRBJ1-5
CDR3nt: TGCGCCAGCAGCGGACAGTTAAATCAGCCCCAGCATTTT
CDR3aa: CASSGQLNQPQHF

abundance: .
d_gene: .
v_gene: TRBV29-1
j_gene: TRBJ2-5
CDR3nt: TGCAGCGTTGAGGTTACGACAGGCGGTAGGGAGACCCAGTACTTC
CDR3aa: CSVEVTTGGRETQYF

abundance: .
d_gene: TRBD1
v_gene: TRBV4-2
j_gene: TRBJ1-4
CDR3nt: TGTGCCAGCAGCCAAGAACATGCAGGGGGAGACGAAAAACTGTTTTTT
CDR3aa: CASSQEHAGGDEKLFF

abundance: .
d_gene: TRBD1
v_gene: TRBV6-1
j_gene: TRBJ1-2
CDR3nt: TGTGCCAGCACGGGGACAGTGGGTGTGGACTATGGCTACACCTTC
CDR3aa: CASTGTVGVDYGYTF

abundance: .
d_gene: .
v_gene: TRBV9
j_gene: TRBJ1-1
CDR3nt: TGTGCCAGCAGCGTCCAGGGAAGGGAAGCTTTCTTT
CDR3aa: CASSVQGREAFF

abundance: .
d_gene: .
v_gene: TRBV7-9
j_gene: TRBJ1-2
CDR3nt: TGTGCCAGCAGCCCGCAGGGAGGAGTAGCCTATGGCTACACCTTC
CDR3aa: CASSPQGGVAYGYTF

abundance: .
d_gene: TRBD1
v_gene: TRBV28
j_gene: TRBJ1-2
CDR3nt: TGTGCCAGCAGTCGGGACAGGGGAGGGGGTATTAACTATGGCTACACCTTC
CDR3aa: CASSRDRGGGINYGYTF

abundance: .
d_gene: .
v_gene: TRBV6-1
j_gene: TRBJ1-3
CDR3nt: TGTGCCAGCAGTGTTTTGGGAGGCCCTGGAAACACCATATATTTT
CDR3aa: CASSVLGGPGNTIYF

abundance: once
d_gene: .
v_gene: TRBV9
j_gene: TRBJ1-1
CDR3nt: TGTGCCAGCAGCGTAGTAGGGGTAGGGGTCATGAACACTGAAGCTTTCTTT
CDR3aa: CASSVVGVGVMNTEAFF

abundance: .
d_gene: .
v_gene: TRBV11-2
j_gene: TRBJ1-2
CDR3nt: TGTGCCAGCAGCTTAAGAGGCGGGGGCGGAGGCTACACCTTC
CDR3aa: CASSLRGGGGGYTF

abundance: .
d_gene: .
v_gene: TRBV6-1
j_gene: TRBJ1-2
CDR3nt: TGTGCCAGCAACCCGGGGCAGTCGCTTAACTATGGCTACACCTTC
CDR3aa: CASNPGQSLNYGYTF

abundance: .
d_gene: .
v_gene: TRBV5-5
j_gene: TRBJ1-3
CDR3nt: TGTGCCAGCAGCTTGCACTACTCGGGAAACACCATATATTTT
CDR3aa: CASSLHYSGNTIYF

abundance: .
d_gene: .
v_gene: TRBV4-1
j_gene: TRBJ2-4
CDR3nt: TGCGCCAGCAGCCATGAATACCTGGACAGAAACATTCAGTACTTC
CDR3aa: CASSHEYLDRNIQYF

abundance: .
d_gene: TRBD1
v_gene: TRBV6-1
j_gene: TRBJ1-5
CDR3nt: TGTGCCAGCAGGGTGACAGGGGGTAGCAATCAGCCCCAGCATTTT
CDR3aa: CASRVTGGSNQPQHF

abundance: .
d_gene: TRBD2
v_gene: TRBV6-6
j_gene: TRBJ2-1
CDR3nt: TGTGCCAGCAGTTACGGTCTAGCGGGAAACAATGAGCAGTTCTTC
CDR3aa: CASSYGLAGNNEQFF

abundance: .
d_gene: .
v_gene: TRBV9
j_gene: TRBJ2-3
CDR3nt: TGTGCCAGCAGCGTAGGCGCAGGGATGGGTGCAGATACGCAGTATTTT
CDR3aa: CASSVGAGMGADTQYF

abundance: .
d_gene: .
v_gene: TRBV7-2
j_gene: TRBJ2-1
CDR3nt: TGTGCCAGCAGCTTAGATTCGGGGCTCTACAATGAGCAGTTCTTC
CDR3aa: CASSLDSGLYNEQFF

abundance: .
d_gene: TRBD2
v_gene: TRBV13
j_gene: TRBJ2-3
CDR3nt: TGTGCCAGCAGCCGACCAATAGCGGGGGCCGGCACAGATACGCAGTATTTT
CDR3aa: CASSRPIAGAGTDTQYF

abundance: once
d_gene: TRBD1
v_gene: TRBV2
j_gene: TRBJ2-5
CDR3nt: TGTGCCAGCAGGGACAGGGGAGAGACCCAGTACTTC
CDR3aa: CASRDRGETQYF

abundance: .
d_gene: .
v_gene: TRBV12-5
j_gene: TRBJ1-2
CDR3nt: TGTGCTAGTGGTTTGCCCTATTCAGGATACTATGGCTACACCTTC
CDR3aa: CASGLPYSGYYGYTF

abundance: once
d_gene: .
v_gene: TRBV27
j_gene: TRBJ1-1
CDR3nt: TGTGCCAGCAGTCCGGGCAGGGTTGGGCGCACTGAAGCTTTCTTT
CDR3aa: CASSPGRVGRTEAFF

abundance: .
d_gene: .
v_gene: TRBV18
j_gene: TRBJ1-4
CDR3nt: TGTGCCAGCTCGTACCGCCGGGACACCGCTGGTGAAAAACTGTTTTTT
CDR3aa: CASSYRRDTAGEKLFF

abundance: .
d_gene: .
v_gene: TRBV2
j_gene: TRBJ1-5
CDR3nt: TGTGCCAGCAGTGGGGGACTTGGCCCATATAGCAATCAGCCCCAGCATTTT
CDR3aa: CASSGGLGPYSNQPQHF

abundance: few
d_gene: .
v_gene: TRBV10-1
j_gene: TRBJ1-2
CDR3nt: TGCGCCAGCACTAAGTGGGGGGATGGCTACACCTTC
CDR3aa: CASTKWGDGYTF

abundance: .
d_gene: .
v_gene: TRBV12-2
j_gene: TRBJ2-6
CDR3nt: TGTGCAAGTCGCCTCGGGCGGGGTCCCCCCTCTGGGGCCAACGTCCTGACTTTC
CDR3aa: CASRLGRGPPSGANVLTF

abundance: .
d_gene: .
v_gene: TRBV19
j_gene: TRBJ1-1
CDR3nt: TGTGCCAGTAGTATAGGGGCCCGGGGCCGAAGGACTGAAGCTTTCTTT
CDR3aa: CASSIGARGRRTEAFF

abundance: .
d_gene: .
v_gene: TRBV13
j_gene: TRBJ2-1
CDR3nt: TGTGCCAGTACGGAGAAGTTCCTGAATGAGCAGTTCTTC
CDR3aa: CASTEKFLNEQFF

abundance: .
d_gene: TRBD1
v_gene: TRBV6-5
j_gene: TRBJ2-2
CDR3nt: TGTGCCAGCAGTTACGGGACAGGGGTAACCGGGGAGCTGTTTTTT
CDR3aa: CASSYGTGVTGELFF

abundance: .
d_gene: .
v_gene: TRBV9
j_gene: TRBJ2-2
CDR3nt: TGTGCCAGCACCGGCGTGGGTGTCACCGGGGAGCTGTTTTTT
CDR3aa: CASTGVGVTGELFF

abundance: .
d_gene: .
v_gene: TRBV4-1
j_gene: TRBJ1-1
CDR3nt: TGCGCCAGCAGCCTTACTGGGGGTTACGCTGAAGCTTTCTTT
CDR3aa: CASSLTGGYAEAFF

abundance: few
d_gene: .
v_gene: TRBV10-1
j_gene: TRBJ2-7
CDR3nt: TGCGCCAGCAGTGAGGAAGGGGCAGGGGCCGGGCAGCAGTACTTC
CDR3aa: CASSEEGAGAGQQYF

abundance: .
d_gene: .
v_gene: TRBV27
j_gene: TRBJ2-2
CDR3nt: TGTGCCAGCAGGCCACACGAGGAGTACACCGGGGAGCTGTTTTTT
CDR3aa: CASRPHEEYTGELFF

abundance: .
d_gene: .
v_gene: TRBV6-1
j_gene: TRBJ2-7
CDR3nt: TGTGCCAGCAGTGGAACCGGGACGTCAGGCTACGAGCAGTACTTC
CDR3aa: CASSGTGTSGYEQYF